The rows below give T cell receptor beta chains drawn from one sample of a study of CD8+ T cells in alopecia areata. Generated by immunoSEQ multiplex PCR, the TCRdb table keeps only in-frame clones and is missing some. This table has more than 200,000 clones, approximately 40% appearing once. The source was CD4+ T cells sorted from blood, collected around week 37, from a patient treated with tofacitinib. Every receptor here comes from a human donor with alopecia areata. CDR3s include the opening cysteine and the closing phenylalanine or tryptophan. A D gene is named only where the DNA matches it firmly. Size values are once, few and many counts, or a class for expanded clones, and some rows have none.

J gene: TRBJ2-3
CDR3 length: 13
V gene: TRBV2
clone size: .
D gene: .
CDR3 protein: CASRTGRTDTQYF
CDR3 DNA: TGTGCCAGCAGGACAGGCCGCACAGATACGCAGTATTTT

J gene: TRBJ2-7
CDR3 length: 14
V gene: TRBV6-1
clone size: once
D gene: .
CDR3 protein: CASRRTGSSYEQYF
CDR3 DNA: TGTGCCAGCAGAAGGACGGGTAGCTCCTACGAGCAGTACTTC

J gene: TRBJ2-7
CDR3 length: 17
V gene: TRBV30
clone size: .
D gene: .
CDR3 protein: CAWSVKGVTTRSYEQYF
CDR3 DNA: TGTGCCTGGAGTGTAAAGGGCGTGACAACGCGCTCCTACGAGCAGTACTTC

J gene: TRBJ1-5
CDR3 length: 15
V gene: TRBV28
clone size: few
D gene: .
CDR3 protein: CASSLLGHYPQPQHF
CDR3 DNA: TGTGCCAGCAGTTTACTAGGGCACTACCCCCAGCCCCAGCATTTT

J gene: TRBJ2-3
CDR3 length: 13
V gene: TRBV10-1
clone size: once
D gene: .
CDR3 protein: CASLEEGTDTQYF
CDR3 DNA: TGCGCCAGTCTGGAAGAGGGCACAGATACGCAGTATTTT

J gene: TRBJ2-3
CDR3 length: 15
V gene: TRBV7-8
clone size: few
D gene: TRBD2
CDR3 protein: CASSLASGKGDTQYF
CDR3 DNA: TGTGCCAGCAGCTTAGCTAGCGGGAAGGGTGATACGCAGTATTTT

J gene: TRBJ2-5
CDR3 length: 13
V gene: TRBV7-2
clone size: .
D gene: .
CDR3 protein: CASSLERLETQYF
CDR3 DNA: TGTGCCAGCAGCTTGGAACGCCTGGAGACCCAGTACTTC

J gene: TRBJ1-3
CDR3 length: 15
V gene: TRBV5-1
clone size: many
D gene: .
CDR3 protein: CASSVSSHSGNTIYF
CDR3 DNA: TGCGCCAGCAGCGTCTCGAGCCACTCTGGAAACACCATATATTTT

J gene: TRBJ1-5
CDR3 length: 12
V gene: TRBV19
clone size: .
D gene: .
CDR3 protein: CASGDQNQPQHF
CDR3 DNA: TGTGCCAGTGGGGACCAGAATCAGCCCCAGCATTTT

J gene: TRBJ2-3
CDR3 length: 13
V gene: TRBV10-3
clone size: many
D gene: .
CDR3 protein: CAISESAGATQYF
CDR3 DNA: TGTGCCATCAGTGAGTCGGCGGGGGCAACGCAGTATTTT

J gene: TRBJ2-7
CDR3 length: 13
V gene: TRBV19
clone size: .
D gene: .
CDR3 protein: CASSHTPNYEQYF
CDR3 DNA: TGTGCCAGTAGCCATACTCCCAACTACGAGCAGTACTTC

J gene: TRBJ2-7
CDR3 length: 13
V gene: TRBV4-1
clone size: .
D gene: TRBD1
CDR3 protein: CASSSTGTYEQYF
CDR3 DNA: TGCGCCAGCTCTTCGACAGGGACCTACGAGCAGTACTTC

J gene: TRBJ1-2
CDR3 length: 11
V gene: TRBV27
clone size: .
D gene: .
CDR3 protein: CASSRGPSYTF
CDR3 DNA: TGTGCCAGCAGCCGCGGTCCCAGCTACACCTTC

J gene: TRBJ2-5
CDR3 length: 14
V gene: TRBV27
clone size: .
D gene: .
CDR3 protein: CASSPLRGHETQYF
CDR3 DNA: TGTGCCAGCAGTCCCCTGCGAGGTCACGAGACCCAGTACTTC

J gene: TRBJ2-5
CDR3 length: 15
V gene: TRBV13
clone size: .
D gene: TRBD1
CDR3 protein: CASSSTGGARETQYF
CDR3 DNA: TGTGCCAGCAGCTCTACAGGGGGCGCCCGGGAGACCCAGTACTTC

J gene: TRBJ2-1
CDR3 length: 16
V gene: TRBV4-2
clone size: .
D gene: TRBD2
CDR3 protein: CASSSQTSGNSYEQFF
CDR3 DNA: TGTGCCAGCAGCTCGCAGACTAGCGGGAATAGTTATGAGCAGTTCTTC

J gene: TRBJ2-1
CDR3 length: 16
V gene: TRBV25-1
clone size: .
D gene: .
CDR3 protein: CASSVSLGQPGRSMIF
CDR3 DNA: TGTGCCAGCAGTGTTAGTTTGGGGCAGCCAGGGAGGAGTATGATCTTC

J gene: TRBJ1-5
CDR3 length: 14
V gene: TRBV18
clone size: .
D gene: .
CDR3 protein: CASSPRTGPDTQHF
CDR3 DNA: TGTGCCAGCTCACCACGAACAGGCCCCGATACCCAGCATTTT

J gene: TRBJ2-7
CDR3 length: 12
V gene: TRBV7-2
clone size: .
D gene: TRBD1
CDR3 protein: CASSNRGREQYF
CDR3 DNA: TGTGCCAGCAGTAACAGGGGGCGAGAGCAGTACTTC

J gene: TRBJ2-5
CDR3 length: 14
V gene: TRBV10-3
clone size: few
D gene: TRBD1
CDR3 protein: CAISAGGIMETQYF
CDR3 DNA: TGTGCCATCAGTGCAGGGGGCATTATGGAGACCCAGTACTTC

J gene: TRBJ1-2
CDR3 length: 12
V gene: TRBV7-9
clone size: .
D gene: .
CDR3 protein: CASSLVVYGYTF
CDR3 DNA: TGTGCCAGCAGCTTAGTTGTGTATGGCTACACCTTC

J gene: TRBJ1-2
CDR3 length: 10
V gene: TRBV29-1
clone size: .
D gene: .
CDR3 protein: CSVEDWALTF
CDR3 DNA: TGCAGCGTTGAAGATTGGGCCCTCACCTTC

J gene: TRBJ1-1
CDR3 length: 16
V gene: TRBV19
clone size: .
D gene: .
CDR3 protein: CASSIDAGVTVAEAFF
CDR3 DNA: TGTGCCAGTAGTATAGATGCTGGAGTTACTGTGGCTGAAGCTTTCTTT

J gene: TRBJ1-1
CDR3 length: 16
V gene: TRBV23-1
clone size: few
D gene: .
CDR3 protein: CASSRGNKGPTTEAFF
CDR3 DNA: TGCGCCAGCAGTCGCGGGAACAAAGGGCCCACCACTGAAGCTTTCTTT

J gene: TRBJ2-5
CDR3 length: 13
V gene: TRBV7-2
clone size: .
D gene: TRBD2
CDR3 protein: CASRLGGEETQYF
CDR3 DNA: TGTGCCAGCAGACTCGGGGGGGAAGAGACCCAGTACTTC

J gene: TRBJ1-1
CDR3 length: 13
V gene: TRBV6-5
clone size: .
D gene: TRBD1
CDR3 protein: CASSGQGNTEAFF
CDR3 DNA: TGTGCCAGCAGCGGACAGGGGAACACTGAAGCTTTCTTT

J gene: TRBJ2-1
CDR3 length: 14
V gene: TRBV19
clone size: few
D gene: .
CDR3 protein: CATHPAYSYNEQFF
CDR3 DNA: TGTGCCACCCACCCCGCGTACTCCTACAATGAGCAGTTCTTC

J gene: TRBJ1-2
CDR3 length: 11
V gene: TRBV20-1
clone size: many
D gene: .
CDR3 protein: CSAAGNYGYTF
CDR3 DNA: TGCAGTGCTGCTGGAAATTATGGCTACACCTTC

J gene: TRBJ1-6
CDR3 length: 15
V gene: TRBV27
clone size: few
D gene: .
CDR3 protein: CATARGVMTDSPLHF
CDR3 DNA: TGTGCCACCGCTAGGGGGGTAATGACCGATTCACCCCTCCACTTT

J gene: TRBJ2-7
CDR3 length: 15
V gene: TRBV7-2
clone size: .
D gene: TRBD2
CDR3 protein: CASSFTSGSRPEQYF
CDR3 DNA: TGTGCCAGCAGCTTTACCAGCGGGAGTCGTCCCGAGCAGTACTTC

J gene: TRBJ2-6
CDR3 length: 17
V gene: TRBV7-2
clone size: .
D gene: TRBD2
CDR3 protein: CASSPPSGRPRANVLTF
CDR3 DNA: TGTGCCAGCAGTCCCCCTAGCGGGAGGCCGAGGGCCAACGTCCTGACTTTC

J gene: TRBJ2-3
CDR3 length: 15
V gene: TRBV5-1
clone size: .
D gene: TRBD2
CDR3 protein: CASSRDSGRTDTQYF
CDR3 DNA: TGCGCCAGCAGCCGAGATAGCGGGCGCACAGATACGCAGTATTTT

J gene: TRBJ2-1
CDR3 length: 14
V gene: TRBV4-1
clone size: .
D gene: .
CDR3 protein: CASSPVTGPSGQFF
CDR3 DNA: TGCGCCAGCAGCCCGGTAACAGGGCCATCGGGGCAGTTCTTC

J gene: TRBJ1-1
CDR3 length: 13
V gene: TRBV10-3
clone size: .
D gene: .
CDR3 protein: CAIGKGVHPEAFF
CDR3 DNA: TGTGCCATCGGTAAGGGCGTGCACCCTGAAGCTTTCTTT

J gene: TRBJ2-5
CDR3 length: 15
V gene: TRBV2
clone size: .
D gene: .
CDR3 protein: CASSGRGGTKETQYF
CDR3 DNA: TGTGCCAGCAGTGGCCGAGGCGGAACCAAGGAGACCCAGTACTTC

J gene: TRBJ2-4
CDR3 length: 14
V gene: TRBV7-2
clone size: .
D gene: .
CDR3 protein: CASSLSTGAGIQYF
CDR3 DNA: TGTGCCAGCAGCTTATCCACGGGGGCCGGTATTCAGTACTTC

J gene: TRBJ1-2
CDR3 length: 14
V gene: TRBV19
clone size: .
D gene: .
CDR3 protein: CASSTTGRGYGYTF
CDR3 DNA: TGTGCCAGTAGTACCACAGGGAGAGGATATGGCTACACCTTC

J gene: TRBJ2-1
CDR3 length: 11
V gene: TRBV10-3
clone size: .
D gene: .
CDR3 protein: CAISSGWEQFF
CDR3 DNA: TGTGCCATCAGCTCAGGGTGGGAGCAGTTCTTC

J gene: TRBJ2-1
CDR3 length: 16
V gene: TRBV15
clone size: few
D gene: TRBD2
CDR3 protein: CATSRGLAGAYNEQFF
CDR3 DNA: TGTGCCACCAGCAGAGGTCTAGCGGGCGCCTACAATGAGCAGTTCTTC

J gene: TRBJ2-1
CDR3 length: 15
V gene: TRBV9
clone size: .
D gene: TRBD1
CDR3 protein: CASSVGGQSSNEQFF
CDR3 DNA: TGTGCCAGCAGCGTAGGGGGACAGAGCTCTAATGAGCAGTTCTTC

J gene: TRBJ2-5
CDR3 length: 14
V gene: TRBV9
clone size: .
D gene: .
CDR3 protein: CASSVAATKGTQYF
CDR3 DNA: TGTGCCAGCAGCGTAGCGGCGACCAAGGGGACCCAGTACTTC

J gene: TRBJ2-7
CDR3 length: 15
V gene: TRBV6-6
clone size: .
D gene: TRBD2
CDR3 protein: CASSYISGSSYEQYF
CDR3 DNA: TGTGCCAGCAGTTATATAAGCGGGAGCTCCTACGAGCAGTACTTC

J gene: TRBJ2-1
CDR3 length: 14
V gene: TRBV5-1
clone size: .
D gene: TRBD1
CDR3 protein: CASSYGQGVNEQFF
CDR3 DNA: TGCGCCAGCAGCTACGGACAGGGAGTGAATGAGCAGTTCTTC

J gene: TRBJ1-2
CDR3 length: 11
V gene: TRBV4-3
clone size: .
D gene: .
CDR3 protein: CASSRNGGYTF
CDR3 DNA: TGCGCCAGCAGCCGAAACGGGGGCTACACCTTC

J gene: TRBJ2-3
CDR3 length: 14
V gene: TRBV27
clone size: few
D gene: .
CDR3 protein: CASWTAGRADTQYF
CDR3 DNA: TGTGCCAGTTGGACGGCGGGCAGGGCAGATACGCAGTATTTT

J gene: TRBJ1-2
CDR3 length: 13
V gene: TRBV30
clone size: once
D gene: .
CDR3 protein: CAWRDTPAGGYTF
CDR3 DNA: TGTGCCTGGAGGGACACCCCCGCGGGTGGCTACACCTTC

J gene: TRBJ1-1
CDR3 length: 13
V gene: TRBV29-1
clone size: .
D gene: TRBD1
CDR3 protein: CSAAGTENTEAFF
CDR3 DNA: TGCAGCGCCGCCGGGACAGAGAACACTGAAGCTTTCTTT

J gene: TRBJ2-6
CDR3 length: 16
V gene: TRBV13
clone size: few
D gene: .
CDR3 protein: CASSLGGTYGANVLTF
CDR3 DNA: TGTGCCAGCAGCTTAGGAGGGACTTACGGGGCCAACGTCCTGACTTTC

J gene: TRBJ1-1
CDR3 length: 13
V gene: TRBV10-2
clone size: .
D gene: TRBD1
CDR3 protein: CASSVRGTGEAFF
CDR3 DNA: TGCGCCAGCAGCGTTAGAGGGACAGGGGAGGCTTTCTTT

J gene: TRBJ2-1
CDR3 length: 16
V gene: TRBV5-5
clone size: few
D gene: .
CDR3 protein: CASSLGAGTSYNEQFF
CDR3 DNA: TGTGCCAGCAGCTTGGGTGCGGGAACCTCCTACAATGAGCAGTTCTTC

J gene: TRBJ2-7
CDR3 length: 14
V gene: TRBV28
clone size: few
D gene: .
CDR3 protein: CASRSTVGSYEQYF
CDR3 DNA: TGTGCCAGCAGGTCGACAGTGGGCTCCTACGAGCAGTACTTC

J gene: TRBJ2-1
CDR3 length: 11
V gene: TRBV29-1
clone size: .
D gene: .
CDR3 protein: CSGDGYNEQFF
CDR3 DNA: TGCAGCGGGGACGGCTACAATGAGCAGTTCTTC

J gene: TRBJ2-3
CDR3 length: 14
V gene: TRBV28
clone size: few
D gene: .
CDR3 protein: CATAAAVSTDTQYF
CDR3 DNA: TGTGCCACCGCGGCGGCGGTAAGCACAGATACGCAGTATTTT

J gene: TRBJ1-2
CDR3 length: 15
V gene: TRBV6-5
clone size: few
D gene: .
CDR3 protein: CASSYRTLGGRGYTF
CDR3 DNA: TGTGCCAGCAGTTACCGCACGTTGGGGGGCCGAGGCTACACCTTC

J gene: TRBJ2-3
CDR3 length: 14
V gene: TRBV5-1
clone size: .
D gene: .
CDR3 protein: CASSLGASTDTQYF
CDR3 DNA: TGCGCCAGCAGCTTGGGGGCGTCCACAGATACGCAGTATTTT

J gene: TRBJ2-5
CDR3 length: 12
V gene: TRBV9
clone size: .
D gene: .
CDR3 protein: CASSRQQETQYF
CDR3 DNA: TGTGCCAGCAGCAGGCAGCAAGAGACCCAGTACTTC

J gene: TRBJ2-5
CDR3 length: 14
V gene: TRBV6-6
clone size: .
D gene: .
CDR3 protein: CASSETGPGETQYF
CDR3 DNA: TGTGCCAGCAGCGAAACGGGACCTGGAGAGACCCAGTACTTC